This T cell receptor (beta chain) stems from a study of blood T cell repertoires in COVID-19. Study information: T cells, B-cell-depleted T cells, or PBMCs supplied cDNA or gDNA.

Here immunoSEQ multiplex PCR was the method, and the copy in TCRdb shows in-frame clones only, minus some. The repertoire holds under 85,000 clones, with nearly 90% as singletons. The sequence derives from a man aged 50-60 years with acute or convalescent COVID-19. The sequenced sample was peripheral blood.

CDR3 DNA: TGTGCCAGCAGTGAATTAACTAACTACGAGCAGTACTTC. Translation: CASSELTNYEQYF. The rearrangement joins TRBV6-1 to TRBJ2-7; D gene unclear. Trimming took 2 bases from V and 3 from J, leaving 8 bases between them. Germline V CDR1 and CDR2: MNHNS, SASEGT. The CDR3 sequence is 13 residues long.